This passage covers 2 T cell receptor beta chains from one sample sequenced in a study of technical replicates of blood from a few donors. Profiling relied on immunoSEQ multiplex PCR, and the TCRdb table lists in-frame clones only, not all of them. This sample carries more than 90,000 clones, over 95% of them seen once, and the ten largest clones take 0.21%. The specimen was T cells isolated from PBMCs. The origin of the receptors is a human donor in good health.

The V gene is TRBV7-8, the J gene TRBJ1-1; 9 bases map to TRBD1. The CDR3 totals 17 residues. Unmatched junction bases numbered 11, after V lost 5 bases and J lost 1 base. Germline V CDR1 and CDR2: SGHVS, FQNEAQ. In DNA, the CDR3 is TGTGCCAGCAGCCCAAGGAGCCCGACAGGGGGGAACACTGAAGCTTTCTTT. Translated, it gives CASSPRSPTGGNTEAFF.

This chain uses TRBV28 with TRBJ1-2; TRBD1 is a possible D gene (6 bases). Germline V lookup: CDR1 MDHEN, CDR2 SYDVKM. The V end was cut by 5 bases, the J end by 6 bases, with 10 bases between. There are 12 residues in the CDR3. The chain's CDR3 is CASSQGLNGYTF. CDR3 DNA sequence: TGTGCCAGCAGTCAGGGGCTGAATGGCTACACCTTC.